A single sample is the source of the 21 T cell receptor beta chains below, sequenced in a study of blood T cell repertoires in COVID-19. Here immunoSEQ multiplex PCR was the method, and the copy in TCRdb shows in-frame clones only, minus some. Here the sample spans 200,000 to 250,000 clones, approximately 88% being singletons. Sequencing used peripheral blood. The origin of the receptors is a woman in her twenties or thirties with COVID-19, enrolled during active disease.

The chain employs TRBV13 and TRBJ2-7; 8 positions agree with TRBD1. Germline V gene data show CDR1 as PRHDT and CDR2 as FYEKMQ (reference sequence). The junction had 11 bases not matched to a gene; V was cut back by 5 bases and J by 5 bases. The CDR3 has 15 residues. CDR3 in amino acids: CASSRGQGAGDEQYV. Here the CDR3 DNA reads TGTGCCAGCAGCCGGGGGCAGGGGGCAGGCGACGAGCAGTACGTC.

In nucleotides, the CDR3 is TGCAGCGTTGACGGGGGGACCCTCCGGGGCCAAGAGACCCAGTACTTC. Translating gives CSVDGGTLRGQETQYF. This chain links TRBV29-1 with TRBJ2-5; 7 nucleotides agree with TRBD2. The CDR3 spans 16 residues. Germline V lookup: CDR1 SQVTM, CDR2 ANQGSEA. V was pared by 3 bases and J by 1 base, with 11 bases of the junction left unmatched.

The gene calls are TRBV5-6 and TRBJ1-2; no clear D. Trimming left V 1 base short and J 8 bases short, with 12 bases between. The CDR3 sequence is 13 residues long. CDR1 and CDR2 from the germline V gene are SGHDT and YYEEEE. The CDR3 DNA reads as TGTGCCAGCAGCTTGTCCGGCAGGTGGGGCTACACCTTC. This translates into CASSLSGRWGYTF. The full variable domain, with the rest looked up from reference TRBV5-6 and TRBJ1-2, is DAGVTQSPTHLIKTRGQQVTLRCSPKSGHDTVSWYQQALGQGPQFIFQYYEEEERQRGNFPDRFSGHQFPNYSSELNVNALLLGDSALYLCASSLSGRWGYTFGSGTRLTVV.

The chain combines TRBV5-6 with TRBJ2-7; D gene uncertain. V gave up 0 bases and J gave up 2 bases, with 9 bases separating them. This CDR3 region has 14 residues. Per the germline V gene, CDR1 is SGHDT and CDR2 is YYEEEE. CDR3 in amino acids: CASSLDSYAYEQYF. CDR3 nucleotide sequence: TGTGCCAGCAGCTTGGATAGTTATGCCTACGAGCAGTACTTC.

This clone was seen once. In nucleotides, the CDR3 is TGTGCCAGCAGTGCTTGGCAGGGCGGCAAAAACATTCAGTACTTC. This gives the protein CASSAWQGGKNIQYF. This chain uses TRBV2 with TRBJ2-4; D is possibly TRBD1 (5 bases). Germline V gene data show CDR1 as SNHLY and CDR2 as FYNNEI. The CDR3 runs to 15 residues. Between the trimmed V and J ends, which lost 4 bases and 3 bases, there was a span of 13 bases.

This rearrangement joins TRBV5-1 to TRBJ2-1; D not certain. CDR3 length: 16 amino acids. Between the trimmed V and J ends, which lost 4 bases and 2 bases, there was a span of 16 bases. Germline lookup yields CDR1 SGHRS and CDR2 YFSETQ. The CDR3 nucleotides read TGCGCCAGCAGCCAACCCTTCGTTGGCCCCTACAATGAGCAGTTCTTC. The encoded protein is CASSQPFVGPYNEQFF. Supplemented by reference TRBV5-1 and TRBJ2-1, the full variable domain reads KAGVTQTPRYLIKTRGQQVTLSCSPISGHRSVSWYQQTPGQGLQFLFEYFSETQRNKGNFPGRFSGRQFSNSRSEMNVSTLELGDSALYLCASSQPFVGPYNEQFFGPGTRLTVL.

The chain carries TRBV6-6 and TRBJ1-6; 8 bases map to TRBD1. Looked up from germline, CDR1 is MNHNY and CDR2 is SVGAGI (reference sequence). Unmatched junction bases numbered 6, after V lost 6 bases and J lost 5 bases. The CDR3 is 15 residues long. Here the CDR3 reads CASRGGQANNSPLHF. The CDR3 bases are TGTGCCAGCAGGGGGGGACAGGCAAATAATTCACCCCTCCACTTT.

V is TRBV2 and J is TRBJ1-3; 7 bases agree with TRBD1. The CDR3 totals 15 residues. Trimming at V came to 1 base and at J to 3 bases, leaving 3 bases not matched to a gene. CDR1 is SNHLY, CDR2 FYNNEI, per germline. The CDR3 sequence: CASSEEGALGNTIYF. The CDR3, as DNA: TGTGCCAGCAGTGAAGAGGGGGCGCTTGGAAACACCATATATTTT.

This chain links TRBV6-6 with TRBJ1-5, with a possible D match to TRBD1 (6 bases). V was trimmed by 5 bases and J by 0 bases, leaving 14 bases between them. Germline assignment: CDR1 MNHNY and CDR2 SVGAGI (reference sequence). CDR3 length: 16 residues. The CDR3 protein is CASSNPGHNSNQPQHF. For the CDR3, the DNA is TGTGCCAGCAGTAATCCGGGACATAATAGCAATCAGCCCCAGCATTTT.

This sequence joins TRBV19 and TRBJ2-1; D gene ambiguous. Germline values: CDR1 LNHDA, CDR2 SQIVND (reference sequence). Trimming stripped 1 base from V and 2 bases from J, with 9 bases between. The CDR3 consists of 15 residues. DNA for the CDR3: TGTGCCAGTAGTATAGGTCCGGGTACCTACAATGAGCAGTTCTTC. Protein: CASSIGPGTYNEQFF.

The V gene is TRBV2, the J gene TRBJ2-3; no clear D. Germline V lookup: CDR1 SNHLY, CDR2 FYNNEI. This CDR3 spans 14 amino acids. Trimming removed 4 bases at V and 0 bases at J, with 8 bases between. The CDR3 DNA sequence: TGTGCCAGCAGTGTCCGTTCTAGCACAGATACGCAGTATTTT. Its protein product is CASSVRSSTDTQYF.

The chain's CDR3 is CASSLGQLNEKLFF. In nucleotides, the CDR3 is TGTGCCAGCAGCTTAGGACAGCTTAATGAAAAACTGTTTTTT. The V gene is TRBV7-8, the J gene TRBJ1-4; tentatively, D is TRBD1 (5 bases). The CDR3 covers 14 residues. Deletions cut 1 base from V and 4 bases from J, with 7 bases between. Germline lookup yields CDR1 SGHVS and CDR2 FQNEAQ. The whole variable domain, remainder taken from reference TRBV7-8 and TRBJ1-4, is GAGVSQSPRYKVAKRGQDVALRCDPISGHVSLFWYQQALGQGPEFLTYFQNEAQLDKSGLPSDRFFAERPEGSVSTLKIQRTQQEDSAVYLCASSLGQLNEKLFFGSGTQLSVL.

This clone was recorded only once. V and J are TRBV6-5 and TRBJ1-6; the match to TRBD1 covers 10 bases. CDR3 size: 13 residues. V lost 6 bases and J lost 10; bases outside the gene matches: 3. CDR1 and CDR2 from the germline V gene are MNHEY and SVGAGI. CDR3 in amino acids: CASRRDRGSPLHF. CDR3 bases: TGTGCCAGCAGACGGGACAGGGGATCACCCCTCCACTTT.

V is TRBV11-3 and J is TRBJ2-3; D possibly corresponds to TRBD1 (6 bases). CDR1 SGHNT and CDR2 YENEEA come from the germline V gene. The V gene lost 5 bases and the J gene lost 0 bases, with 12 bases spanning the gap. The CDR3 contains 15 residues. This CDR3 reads CASSPLTGSTDTQYF. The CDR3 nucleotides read TGTGCCAGCAGCCCTTTGACAGGCAGCACAGATACGCAGTATTTT.

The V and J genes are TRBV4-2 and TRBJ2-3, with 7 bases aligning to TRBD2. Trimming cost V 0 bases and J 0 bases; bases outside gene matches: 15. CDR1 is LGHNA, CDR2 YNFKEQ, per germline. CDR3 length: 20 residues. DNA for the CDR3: TGTGCCAGCAGCCAAGATCTTGGTTTAGCGGGTTCTTCTAGCACAGATACGCAGTATTTT. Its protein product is CASSQDLGLAGSSSTDTQYF.

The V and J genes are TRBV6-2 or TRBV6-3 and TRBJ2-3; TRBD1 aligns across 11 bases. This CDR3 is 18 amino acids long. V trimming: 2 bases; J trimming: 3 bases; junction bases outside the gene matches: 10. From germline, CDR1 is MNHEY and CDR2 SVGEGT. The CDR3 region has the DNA TGTGCCAGCAGTTACATCCCGGGACAGGGGGTAAGGACAGATACGCAGTATTTT. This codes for CASSYIPGQGVRTDTQYF.

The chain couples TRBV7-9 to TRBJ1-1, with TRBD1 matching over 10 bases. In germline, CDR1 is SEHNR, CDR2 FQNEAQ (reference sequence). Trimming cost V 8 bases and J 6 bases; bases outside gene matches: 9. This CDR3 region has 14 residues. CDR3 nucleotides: TGTGCCAGCGGGGTGGGGACAGGGGTCCCTGAAGCTTTCTTT. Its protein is CASGVGTGVPEAFF.

In DNA, the CDR3 is TGTGCCTGGATCGGCGGGAGGGGCGGCTACAATGAGCAGTTCTTC. This translates into CAWIGGRGGYNEQFF. The rearrangement uses TRBV30 and TRBJ2-1, with 9 bases lining up with TRBD2. The trim removed 4 bases at V and 3 bases at J, leaving 7 bases unmatched. Germline V gives CDR1 GTSNPN, CDR2 SVGIG (reference sequence). The CDR3 covers 15 residues.

Here the CDR3 reads CASRGQGAGELFF. In DNA form, the CDR3 reads TGTGCCAGCAGGGGGCAGGGGGCCGGGGAGCTGTTTTTT. This chain links TRBV5-6 with TRBJ2-2, with 7 nucleotides matching TRBD1. V shed 5 bases, J shed 6 bases, and the junction held 4 bases outside the gene matches. In germline, CDR1 is SGHDT, CDR2 YYEEEE. The CDR3 covers 13 residues.

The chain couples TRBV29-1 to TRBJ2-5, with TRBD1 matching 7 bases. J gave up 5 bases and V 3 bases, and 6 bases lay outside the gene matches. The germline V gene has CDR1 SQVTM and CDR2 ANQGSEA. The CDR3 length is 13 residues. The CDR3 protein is CSVDYRGLETQYF. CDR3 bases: TGCAGCGTTGACTACAGGGGTTTGGAGACCCAGTACTTC.

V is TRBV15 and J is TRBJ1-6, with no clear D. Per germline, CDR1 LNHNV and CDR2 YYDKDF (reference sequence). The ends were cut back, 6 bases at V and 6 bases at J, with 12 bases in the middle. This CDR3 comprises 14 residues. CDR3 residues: CATSTRVGNSPLHF. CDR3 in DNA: TGTGCCACCAGTACTAGGGTTGGTAATTCACCCCTCCACTTT. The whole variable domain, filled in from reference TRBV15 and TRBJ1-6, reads DAMVIQNPRYQVTQFGKPVTLSCSQTLNHNVMYWYQQKSSQAPKLLFHYYDKDFNNEADTPDNFQSRRPNTSFCFLDIRSPGLGDTAMYLCATSTRVGNSPLHFGNGTRLTVT.